Listed here are 17 T cell receptor beta chains from one sample, sequenced in a study of Tregs in tolerant kidney transplant recipients. Clones were read by immunoSEQ multiplex PCR, and TCRdb kept only the in-frame ones, dropping some. Of 98,000 or so clones in the sample, around 87% were seen once. Sequencing was performed on CD4+ T cells from blood, taken before the transplant. Receptor source: a human donor who received a combined kidney and bone marrow transplant.

The CDR3 nucleotides read TGTGCCAGCAGCCCGGGACTAGCGGGAGGATGGGAGACCCAGTACTTC. Its translation is CASSPGLAGGWETQYF. The genes are TRBV14 and TRBJ2-5; 15 positions agree with TRBD2. This CDR3 has 16 residues. Germline CDR1 and CDR2: SGHDN and FVKESK. The J segment lost 5 bases and the V segment lost 4 bases, leaving 5 bases of the junction unmatched.

This chain connects TRBV9 to TRBJ2-1, with D perhaps TRBD1 (7 bases). CDR3 length equals 15 residues. Trimming took 4 bases from V and 3 from J, leaving 14 bases between them. Per germline, CDR1 SGDLS and CDR2 YYNGEE. Here the CDR3 reads CASSPGGTVYNEQFF. As DNA, the CDR3 is TGTGCCAGCAGCCCAGGGGGGACGGTCTACAATGAGCAGTTCTTC.

The chain couples TRBV29-1 to TRBJ1-2; D is ambiguous. CDR3 length: 11 residues. Germline lookup yields CDR1 SQVTM and CDR2 ANQGSEA. The V gene lost 4 bases and the J gene lost 5 bases, with 8 bases spanning the gap. Here the CDR3 reads CSVALLYGYTF. CDR3 bases: TGCAGCGTTGCCTTACTATATGGCTACACCTTC. Using reference TRBV29-1 and TRBJ1-2 for the parts outside the CDR3, the full variable domain is SAVISQKPSRDICQRGTSLTIQCQVDSQVTMMFWYRQQPGQSLTLIATANQGSEATYESGFVIDKFPISRPNLTFSTLTVSNMSPEDSSIYLCSVALLYGYTFGSGTRLTVV.

The rearrangement links TRBV5-5 to TRBJ2-7; the D gene is possibly TRBD1 (5 bases). Germline V lookup: CDR1 SGHKS, CDR2 YYEKEE (reference sequence). This CDR3 comprises 14 residues. The ends were cut back, 4 bases at V and 0 bases at J, with 11 bases in the middle. CDR3 nucleotides: TGTGCCAGCAGCCGCAGGGTTAACTCCTACGAGCAGTACTTC. Its translation: CASSRRVNSYEQYF.

The rearrangement uses TRBV5-1 and TRBJ2-7; possibly TRBD2 for D (5 bases). The CDR3 runs to 14 residues. Germline V gene sequence: CDR1 SGHRS, CDR2 YFSETQ. V lost 2 bases and J 4 bases, leaving 13 bases between the germline ends. Written as DNA, the CDR3 is TGCGCCAGCAGCTTAGAGGGTTCCTCGTACGAGCAGTACTTC. Amino acids: CASSLEGSSYEQYF.

The chain is built from TRBV25-1 and TRBJ2-7; TRBD1 matches at 7 bases. With 6 bases clipped from V and 2 bases from J, the junction kept 16 bases outside the gene matches. The CDR3 consists of 17 residues. From germline, CDR1 is MGHDK and CDR2 SYGVNS. CDR3 coding DNA: TGTGCCAGCAGAACAAGCCACCTAGGGGACAGTGCCTACGAGCAGTACTTC. Translation gives CASRTSHLGDSAYEQYF.

The rearrangement joins TRBV7-2 to TRBJ2-3, with 9 bases lining up with TRBD2. The CDR3 is 15 residues long. The germline V gene has CDR1 SGHTA and CDR2 FQGNSA. The junction had 0 bases not matched to a gene; V was cut back by 1 base and J by 1 base. CDR3 region: CASSLERGGTDTQYF. The DNA of the CDR3 is TGTGCCAGCAGCTTAGAGCGGGGGGGCACAGATACGCAGTATTTT.

The rearrangement joins TRBV5-4 to TRBJ1-6; TRBD1 aligns across 11 bases. The J segment lost 7 bases and the V segment lost 2 bases, leaving 2 bases of the junction unmatched. Germline CDR1 is SGHNT and CDR2 is YYREEE (reference sequence). The CDR3 is made up of 15 amino acids. The chain's CDR3 is CASSFGTGGNSPLHF. In nucleotides, the CDR3 is TGTGCCAGCAGCTTCGGGACAGGGGGAAATTCACCCCTCCACTTT.

This clone was counted only a few times. CDR3 in amino acids: CAWTDMNTGELFF. DNA for the CDR3: TGTGCCTGGACGGACATGAACACCGGGGAGCTGTTTTTT. This sequence joins TRBV30 and TRBJ2-2; D might be TRBD1 (5 bases). Germline assignment: CDR1 GTSNPN and CDR2 SVGIG (reference sequence). The V gene lost 4 bases and the J gene lost 1 base, with 7 bases spanning the gap. The CDR3 loop spans 13 amino acids.

This chain joins TRBV7-8 and TRBJ2-5, with a tentative D call TRBD1 (6 bases). Trimming removed 7 bases from V and 6 bases from J, with 24 bases in between. The length of the CDR3 is 16 residues. Germline CDR1 reads SGHVS; CDR2 reads FQNEAQ. In DNA, the CDR3 is TGTGCCAGCACCCTAGAGGCCCGGACAGTCCCCCAGACCCAGTACTTC. Its translation: CASTLEARTVPQTQYF.

The chain carries TRBV19 and TRBJ2-2, with D tentatively TRBD1 (6 bases). Germline CDR1 LNHDA, CDR2 SQIVND (reference sequence). Trimming took 3 bases from V and 8 from J, leaving 16 bases between them. The CDR3 sequence is 15 residues long. As DNA, the CDR3 is TGTGCCAGTAGTATTCAGGCCAGGGGATCAGGGGAGCTGTTTTTT. This gives the protein CASSIQARGSGELFF.

This clone was detected once. This chain links TRBV19 with TRBJ1-1; no definite D call. CDR3 length: 14 residues. V lost 4 bases and J 0 bases, leaving 9 bases between the germline ends. Germline loops: CDR1 LNHDA, CDR2 SQIVND (reference sequence). CDR3 nucleotide sequence: TGTGCCAGTAGTAGGGCAGCTATGAACACTGAAGCTTTCTTT. As protein: CASSRAAMNTEAFF.

The chain joins TRBV6-1 to TRBJ2-7; TRBD2 might be the D (7 bases). V was clipped by 10 bases and J by 4 bases, with 14 bases between them. The CDR3 contains 12 residues. Per germline, CDR1 MNHNS and CDR2 SASEGT. The CDR3 nucleotides read TGTGCCACCAACAGGGAGGGGTACGAGCAGTACTTC. This gives the protein CATNREGYEQYF.

The chain recombines TRBV5-5 with TRBJ2-1; tentatively, D is TRBD2 (5 bases). The CDR3 is 14 amino acids. Germline V CDR1 and CDR2: SGHKS, YYEKEE (reference sequence). Trimming took 5 bases from V and 0 from J, leaving 9 bases between them. The CDR3 is CASSLSGSYNEQFF. In DNA form, the CDR3 reads TGTGCCAGCAGTTTAAGCGGCTCCTACAATGAGCAGTTCTTC.

This clone was counted a single time. The V call is TRBV6-4, the J call TRBJ2-3; possibly TRBD2 for D (5 bases). Germline V lookup: CDR1 MRHNA, CDR2 SNTAGT. This CDR3 spans 14 amino acids. Trimming cost V 3 bases and J 3 bases, with 10 bases left between them. In DNA, the CDR3 is TGTGCCAGCAGTGAACTCGGCGGGACAGATACGCAGTATTTT. Translated, it gives CASSELGGTDTQYF.

The chain is built from TRBV2 and TRBJ1-1; unclear D gene. The germline CDR1 and CDR2 sequences are SNHLY and FYNNEI. This CDR3 has 14 residues. Trimming took 6 bases from V and 1 from J, leaving 12 bases between them. For the CDR3, the DNA is TGTGCCAGCAGGTCCCGCGGCCAGAACACTGAAGCTTTCTTT. It codes for CASRSRGQNTEAFF.

The J gene is TRBJ1-1, the V gene TRBV5-1; 7 bases are shared with TRBD1. In germline, CDR1 is SGHRS, CDR2 YFSETQ. This CDR3 is built from 16 residues. Trimming cost V 0 bases and J 0 bases; bases outside gene matches: 5. CDR3 region: CASSLATGVLNTEAFF. The CDR3 DNA is TGCGCCAGCAGCTTGGCAACAGGGGTTTTGAACACTGAAGCTTTCTTT. The variable domain in full, with the rest retrieved from reference TRBV5-1 and TRBJ1-1, is KAGVTQTPRYLIKTRGQQVTLSCSPISGHRSVSWYQQTPGQGLQFLFEYFSETQRNKGNFPGRFSGRQFSNSRSEMNVSTLELGDSALYLCASSLATGVLNTEAFFGQGTRLTVV.